This T cell receptor (beta chain) was retrieved from a study of blood T cell repertoires in COVID-19. Study information: Specimens from acute and convalescent COVID-19 originated in the United States, Italy and Spain.

Libraries were prepared by immunoSEQ multiplex PCR; TCRdb keeps only in-frame clonotypes and omits some of them. In the table there are tens of thousands of clones, around four fifths of which are singletons. CDR1 is LNHDA, CDR2 SQIVND, per germline (reference sequence). Trimming pared 3 bases from V and 1 base from J, leaving 13 bases between. The CDR3 length is 16 residues. The specimen sequenced was peripheral blood. The chain combines TRBV19 with TRBJ2-1, with D possibly matching TRBD1 (5 bases). The source of this sequence is a man of 80 years or more with active or convalescent COVID-19. The CDR3 sequence: CASSMRTFGSYNEQFF. For the CDR3, the DNA is TGTGCCAGTAGTATGCGGACATTCGGGTCCTACAATGAGCAGTTCTTC.